This TCR beta chain comes out of a study of shared clonotypes between healthy human individuals. Data came from immunoSEQ multiplex PCR; TCRdb stores just in-frame clones and leaves some out. The data show hundreds of thousands of clones, about 74% seen once. Unmatched junction bases numbered 9, after V lost 2 bases and J lost 4 bases. The germline gives CDR1 LNHDA, CDR2 SQIVND (reference sequence). This CDR3 has 19 amino acids. The clonotype was recovered from a woman aged 30 to 39 in good health. The specimen was memory CD4+ T cells sorted from blood. Subset: CD45RA-negative fraction. V is TRBV19 and J is TRBJ2-2, with TRBD2 matching 14 bases. The CDR3 DNA reads as TGTGCCAGTAGTATAAGAGGACTAGCGGGAGGTATTGGCACCGGGGAGCTGTTTTTT. Translated, it gives CASSIRGLAGGIGTGELFF.